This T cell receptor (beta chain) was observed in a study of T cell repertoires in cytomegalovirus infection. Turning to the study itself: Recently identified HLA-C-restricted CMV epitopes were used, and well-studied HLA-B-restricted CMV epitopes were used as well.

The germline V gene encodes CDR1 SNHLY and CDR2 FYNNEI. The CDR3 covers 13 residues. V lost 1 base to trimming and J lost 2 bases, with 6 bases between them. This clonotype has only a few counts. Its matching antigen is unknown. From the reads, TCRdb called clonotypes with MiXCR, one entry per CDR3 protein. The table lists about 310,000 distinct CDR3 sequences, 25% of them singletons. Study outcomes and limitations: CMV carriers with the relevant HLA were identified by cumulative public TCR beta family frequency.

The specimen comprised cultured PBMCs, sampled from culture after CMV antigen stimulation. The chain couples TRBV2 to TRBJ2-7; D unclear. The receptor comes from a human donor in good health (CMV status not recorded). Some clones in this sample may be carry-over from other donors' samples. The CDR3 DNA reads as TGTGCCAGCAGTGAAGGCACTACCTACGAGCAGTACTTC. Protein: CASSEGTTYEQYF.